This T cell receptor beta chain was found in a study of shared clonotypes between healthy human individuals. TCRdb's copy holds only in-frame clones and misses some; the assay was immunoSEQ multiplex PCR. The sample holds hundreds of thousands of clones; around 80% are singletons and the top ten take 10% to 15%. Healthy and HIV-negative, the adult donors had no recent acute infections or vaccinations. Every donor was a Caucasian adult from Nashville, Tennessee. Sequencing was done on a sample of PBMCs. This TCR came from a woman aged 40 to 50 in good health. Some clones in this sample may be carry-over from other donors' samples.

CDR3: CASSPGGTGRAGANVLTF. In DNA, the CDR3 is TGTGCCAGCTCACCAGGTGGGACAGGGAGAGCTGGGGCCAACGTCCTGACTTTC. J is TRBJ2-6 and V is TRBV18; 9 bases agree with TRBD1. The CDR3 contains 18 residues. Germline CDR1 and CDR2: KGHSH and LQKENI. The trim removed 2 bases at V and 2 bases at J, leaving 7 bases unmatched.